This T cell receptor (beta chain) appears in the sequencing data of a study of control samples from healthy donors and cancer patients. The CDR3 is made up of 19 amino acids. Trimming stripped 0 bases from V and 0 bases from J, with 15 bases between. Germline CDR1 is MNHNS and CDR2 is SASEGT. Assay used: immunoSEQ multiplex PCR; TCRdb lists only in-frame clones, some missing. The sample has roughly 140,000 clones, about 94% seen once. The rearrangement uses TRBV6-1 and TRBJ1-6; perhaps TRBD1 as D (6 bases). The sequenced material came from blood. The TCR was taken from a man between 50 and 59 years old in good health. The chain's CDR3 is CASSEAGRGLSSYNSPLHF. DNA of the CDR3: TGTGCCAGCAGTGAAGCGGGCAGGGGCTTGAGCTCCTATAATTCACCCCTCCACTTT.